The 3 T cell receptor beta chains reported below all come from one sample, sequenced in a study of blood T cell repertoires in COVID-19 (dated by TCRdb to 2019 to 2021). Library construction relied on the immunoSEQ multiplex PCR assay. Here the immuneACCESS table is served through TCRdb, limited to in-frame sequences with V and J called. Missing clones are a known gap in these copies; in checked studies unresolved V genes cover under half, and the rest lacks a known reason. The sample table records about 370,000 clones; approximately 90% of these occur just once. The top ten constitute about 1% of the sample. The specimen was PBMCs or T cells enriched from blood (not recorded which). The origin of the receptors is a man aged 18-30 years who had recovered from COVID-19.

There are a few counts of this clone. Written as DNA, the CDR3 is TGTGCCAGCAGCCCTTCGGGTGGGGCCAACGTCCTGACTTTC. Its translation: CASSPSGGANVLTF. The chain couples TRBV5-6 to TRBJ2-6; no firm D call. Trimming shortened V by 4 bases and J by 3 bases, and 8 bases separated the two germline ends. Germline-derived CDR1 and CDR2 are SGHDT and YYEEEE. CDR3 length equals 14 residues.

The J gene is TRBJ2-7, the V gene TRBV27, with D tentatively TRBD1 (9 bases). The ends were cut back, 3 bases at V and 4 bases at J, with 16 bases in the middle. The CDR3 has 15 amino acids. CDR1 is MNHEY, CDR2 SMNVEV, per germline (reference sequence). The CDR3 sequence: CASSFSGTGQYEQYF. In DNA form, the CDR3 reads TGTGCCAGCAGTTTTAGCGGGACAGGGCAGTACGAGCAGTACTTC.

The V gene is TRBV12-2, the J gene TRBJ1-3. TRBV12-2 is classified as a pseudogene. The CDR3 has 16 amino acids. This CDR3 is CASRFPPSWSGNTIYF. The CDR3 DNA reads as TGTGCAAGTCGCTTCCCCCCATCCTGGAGCGGAAACACCATATATTTT.